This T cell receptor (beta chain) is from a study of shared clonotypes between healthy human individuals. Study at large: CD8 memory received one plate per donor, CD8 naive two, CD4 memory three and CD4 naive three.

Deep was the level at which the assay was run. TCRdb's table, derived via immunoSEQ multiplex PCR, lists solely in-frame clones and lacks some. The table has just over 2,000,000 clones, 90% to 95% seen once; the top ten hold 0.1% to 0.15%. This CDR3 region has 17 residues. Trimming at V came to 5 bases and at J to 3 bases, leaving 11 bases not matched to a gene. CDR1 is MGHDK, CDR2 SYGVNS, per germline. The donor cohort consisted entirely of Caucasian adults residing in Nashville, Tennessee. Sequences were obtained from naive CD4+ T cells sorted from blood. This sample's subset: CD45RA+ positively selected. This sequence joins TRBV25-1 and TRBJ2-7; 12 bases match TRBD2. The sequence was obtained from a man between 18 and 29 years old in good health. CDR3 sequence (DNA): TGTGCCAGCAGTCCTCGCGTGGGGACTAGCGGGTTCTACGAGCAGTACTTC. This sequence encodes CASSPRVGTSGFYEQYF.